The clone carrying this T cell receptor (beta chain) appeared many times. What it binds is unknown. These data are taken from a study of regulatory T cells in long-lasting Graves disease. For the study at large: Those with persistent Graves' disease had received antithyroid drugs for over 5 years with positive TSH receptor antibodies. Study-wide results and limits: Examination was confined to peripheral blood, excluding thyroid tissue.

Germline CDR1 and CDR2: MNHEY and SVGAGI. V gave up 0 bases and J gave up 3 bases, with 6 bases separating them. The CDR3 spans 13 residues. Arm-PCR with iRepertoire HTBI primers amplified the CDR3 regions for these TCR beta libraries. TCRdb ran MiXCR on the multiplex PCR reads and lists one entry per CDR3 protein. The sample has under 500,000 distinct CDR3 sequences, less than 25% seen once. Time point: persistent/refractory GD, antithyroid drugs over 5 years with positive TRAb. The TCR library was made from RNA that had been extracted from PBMCs in TRIzol. An endocrinology unit in Xi'an, China, supplied the patients.

The rearrangement uses TRBV6-5 and TRBJ2-7, with D unclear. This sample comprised peripheral blood mononuclear cells (PBMCs), obtained when the disease was refractory, from a patient treated with antithyroid drugs. This TCR derives from a female donor with Graves disease. DNA for the CDR3: TGTGCCAGCAGTTACTCAGCCTTCTACGAGCAGTACTTC. As protein: CASSYSAFYEQYF.